The 13 T cell receptor beta chains given below trace back to one sample, sequenced in a study of CXCR3-negative and CXCR3-positive naive CD8 T cells. The study, taken as a whole, reports: Researchers report that CXCR3-positive naive cells carry more hydrophobic TRB CDR3s than CXCR3-negative naive cells.

Their cognate antigens are unknown. The libraries of TRB cDNA were constructed through 5' RACE using UMI labels. TCRdb reprocessed the 5' RACE reads and reports one entry per CDR3 protein, with no DNA. This sample's clone table lists some 120,000 distinct CDR3 sequences. The material sequenced was naive CXCR3+ CD8+ T cells from blood. Stated subset: CD45RO-CCR7+CD27+CD95- naive CD8+ T cells expressing CXCR3 (TNR3+). These receptor sequences come from a human donor in good health. Some clones in this sample may be carry-over from other donors' samples.

CDR3 sequence reads: CASSQETGGHFGGTGELFF. V is TRBV14 and J is TRBJ2-2; there is no DNA to check the TCRdb D call of TRBD2. The CDR3 covers 19 residues. Looked up from germline, CDR1 is SGHDN and CDR2 is FVKESK. The complete variable domain, with remaining parts taken from reference TRBV14 and TRBJ2-2, reads EAGVTQFPSHSVIEKGQTVTLRCDPISGHDNLYWYRRVMGKEIKFLLHFVKESKQDESGMPNNRFLAERTGGTYSTLKVQPAELEDSGVYFCASSQETGGHFGGTGELFFGEGSRLTVL.

The chain carries TRBV29-1 and TRBJ2-1. The CDR3 totals 13 residues. CDR1 and CDR2 (germline): SQVTM, ANQGSEA. CDR3 region: CSVMVPTYNEQFF.

Here the CDR3 reads CASSQPGTGPTGQPQHF. The chain is built from TRBV4-1 and TRBJ1-5; no DNA is available, so the TRBD1 call from TCRdb remains unchecked. The CDR3 totals 17 residues. Germline CDR1 is MGHRA and CDR2 is YSYEKL.

V is TRBV7-2 and J is TRBJ1-1; absent DNA, TCRdb's TRBD1 call cannot be checked. The CDR3 has 17 residues. Germline CDR1 and CDR2: SGHTA and FQGNSA. This CDR3 is CASSFPPGAGPNTEAFF.

This chain connects TRBV5-6 to TRBJ2-7; TCRdb's D gene call, TRBD2, goes unchecked for lack of DNA. The CDR3 extends over 15 amino acids. Germline CDR1 and CDR2: SGHDT and YYEEEE. The CDR3 loop reads CASSLLAGGADEQYF.

The chain recombines TRBV4-3 with TRBJ2-1; TCRdb lists TRBD2, though no DNA is available to test this call. Germline loops: CDR1 LGHNA, CDR2 YSLEER. The CDR3 length is 15 residues. The CDR3 reads CASSRGGHSYNEQFF.

The chain is built from TRBV6-2 or TRBV6-3 and TRBJ2-1; without DNA, the TCRdb call of TRBD1 cannot be checked. Per germline, CDR1 MNHEY and CDR2 SVGEGT. The CDR3 spans 15 residues. This chain's CDR3 is CASPIGTGDYNEQFF.

This chain uses TRBV6-6 with TRBJ1-5; TCRdb designates TRBD1, a call that cannot be tested without DNA. Germline V gives CDR1 MNHNY, CDR2 SVGAGI (reference sequence). The CDR3 totals 17 residues. The CDR3 loop reads CASSQSQEAYSNQPQHF.

The genes are TRBV7-9 and TRBJ2-7; TCRdb gives TRBD1 as the D gene, but with no DNA this cannot be confirmed. The germline V gene has CDR1 SEHNR and CDR2 FQNEAQ (reference sequence). This CDR3 contains 14 residues. CDR3 sequence: CASSESDPPYEQYF. Looking up the rest from reference TRBV7-9 and TRBJ2-7 gives the full variable domain: DTGVSQNPRHKITKRGQNVTFRCDPISEHNRLYWYRQTLGQGPEFLTYFQNEAQLEKSRLLSDRFSAERPKGSFSTLEIQRTEQGDSAMYLCASSESDPPYEQYFGPGTRLTVT.

Here the CDR3 reads CASSTLTDSYEQYF. This sequence joins TRBV7-2 and TRBJ2-7; TCRdb's D call, TRBD2, is unchecked because there is no DNA. The CDR3 spans 14 residues. Germline V CDR1 and CDR2: SGHTA, FQGNSA. The complete variable domain, with remaining parts taken from reference TRBV7-2 and TRBJ2-7, reads GAGVSQSPSNKVTEKGKDVELRCDPISGHTALYWYRQSLGQGLEFLIYFQGNSAPDKSGLPSDRFSAERTGGSVSTLTIQRTQQEDSAVYLCASSTLTDSYEQYFGPGTRLTVT.

This chain links TRBV28 with TRBJ2-7; TCRdb proposes TRBD1, but this gene call is untestable without DNA. There are 13 residues in the CDR3. The germline V gene encodes CDR1 MDHEN and CDR2 SYDVKM. CDR3 loop: CASRQPTGYEQYF.

The chain carries TRBV29-1 and TRBJ2-3; checking the TCRdb D call of TRBD1 is not possible without DNA. This CDR3 has 14 residues. The V gene's germline CDR1 is SQVTM and CDR2 ANQGSEA. This CDR3 reads CSAPRTGRTDTQYF.

The V gene is TRBV12-3 or TRBV12-4, the J gene TRBJ2-2; the D call from TCRdb, TRBD1, cannot be confirmed without DNA. CDR3 length: 13 amino acids. The CDR3 region is CASSWGPTGELFF.